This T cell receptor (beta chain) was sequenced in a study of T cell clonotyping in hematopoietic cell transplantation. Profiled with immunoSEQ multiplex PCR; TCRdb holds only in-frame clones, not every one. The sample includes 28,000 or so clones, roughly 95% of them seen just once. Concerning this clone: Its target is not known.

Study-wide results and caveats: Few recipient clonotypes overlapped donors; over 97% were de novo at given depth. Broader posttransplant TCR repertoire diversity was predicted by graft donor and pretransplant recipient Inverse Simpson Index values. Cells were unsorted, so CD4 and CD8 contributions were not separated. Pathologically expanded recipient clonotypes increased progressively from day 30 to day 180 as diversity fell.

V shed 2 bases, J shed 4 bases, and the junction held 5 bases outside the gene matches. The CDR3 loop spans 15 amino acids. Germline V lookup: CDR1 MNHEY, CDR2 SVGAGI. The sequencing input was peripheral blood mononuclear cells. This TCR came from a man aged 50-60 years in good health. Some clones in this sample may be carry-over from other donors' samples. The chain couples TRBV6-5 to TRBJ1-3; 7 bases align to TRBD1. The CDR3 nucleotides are TGTGCCAGCAGTTACGGAGGGACAGCGGGAAACACCATATATTTT. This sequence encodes CASSYGGTAGNTIYF.